This TCR beta chain was found in a study of blood T cell repertoires in COVID-19. About the study: The United States, Italy and Spain were the sources of the acute and convalescent COVID-19 samples. PBMCs, B-cell-depleted T cells, or T cells provided the cDNA or gDNA that made up the material.

As processed by the authors: Quantification of nucleated cells was approximated via reference gene primer amplification. Measured with immunoSEQ multiplex PCR; TCRdb has only the in-frame clones, and not every one. V, J and clone size are taken as reported in that table, and D and trimming were inferred from the DNA itself. The sample lists about 130,000 clones; roughly 71% were seen once. Germline loops: CDR1 SQVTM, CDR2 ANQGSEA. The CDR3 runs 13 residues. V was trimmed by 8 bases and J by 1 base, leaving 14 bases between them. This TCR came from a man at least 80 years old with acute or convalescent COVID-19. Sequenced input: peripheral blood. V and J are TRBV29-1 and TRBJ1-2, with D perhaps matching TRBD1 (5 bases). Written as DNA, the CDR3 is TGCAGCCTGCGGGACTCCGGTAACTATGGCTACACCTTC. Translation gives CSLRDSGNYGYTF.